These 7 T cell receptor beta chains were all obtained from the same sample, sequenced in a study of shared clonotypes between healthy human individuals. Repertoires were generated with immunoSEQ multiplex PCR, while TCRdb's copy carries only in-frame clones and drops some. The sample carries 2,500,000 or so clones, 85% to 95% recorded once. Sequencing was carried out using naive CD4+ T cells from PBMCs. The subset here: CD45RA+ positively selected. These receptors all come from a man between 18 and 29 years old in good health. Some clones in this sample may be carry-over from other donors' samples.

To note about this clone: The sample carries other DNA sequences with the same CDR3. The chain couples TRBV6-1 to TRBJ1-2; tentatively, D is TRBD1 (5 bases). Germline CDR1 MNHNS, CDR2 SASEGT. Trimming left V 0 bases short and J 5 bases short, with 13 bases between. CDR3 length equals 15 residues. In DNA, the CDR3 is TGTGCCAGCAGTGAAGCGCTTGGGGGTTCATATGGCTACACCTTC. The encoded protein is CASSEALGGSYGYTF.

As to this clone: The same CDR3 can be traced to other DNA sequences in this sample. The chain employs TRBV9 and TRBJ2-1; weak D call: TRBD2 (6 bases). This CDR3 comprises 16 residues. CDR1 and CDR2 from the germline V gene are SGDLS and YYNGEE. V lost 0 bases and J lost 0, with 10 bases in between. CDR3 bases: TGTGCCAGCAGCGTAGCCGGGACTGGCTCCTACAATGAGCAGTTCTTC. Translating gives CASSVAGTGSYNEQFF.

This chain uses TRBV18 with TRBJ2-5, with 8 bases that match TRBD1. The junction had 10 bases not matched to a gene; V was cut back by 1 base and J by 6 bases. The length of the CDR3 is 16 residues. Germline-derived CDR1 and CDR2 are KGHSH and LQKENI. The DNA of the CDR3 is TGTGCCAGCTCACCACTGCGAGGACAGGGAATCCAGACCCAGTACTTC. Amino acid sequence: CASSPLRGQGIQTQYF.

This sequence joins TRBV9 and TRBJ1-1; 8 bases are a match to TRBD1. CDR1 SGDLS and CDR2 YYNGEE come from the germline V gene. The CDR3 contains 15 residues. Trimming cost V 0 bases and J 5 bases; bases outside gene matches: 6. The CDR3 DNA reads as TGTGCCAGCAGCGTAGAAGACAGGGGATGGACTGAAGCTTTCTTT. This encodes CASSVEDRGWTEAFF.

The chain recombines TRBV11-3 with TRBJ2-1; D not resolved. CDR1 is SGHNT, CDR2 YENEEA, per germline. This CDR3 comprises 15 residues. Trimming stripped 1 base from V and 4 bases from J, with 11 bases between. The CDR3 reads CASSLASVGYNEQFF. The CDR3 region has the DNA TGTGCCAGCAGCTTAGCTTCCGTGGGGTACAATGAGCAGTTCTTC.

The rearrangement joins TRBV7-3 to TRBJ2-3; 12 bases line up with TRBD2. After removal of 4 bases from V and 0 bases from J, the junction contained 5 bases not matched to a gene. From germline, CDR1 is SGHTA and CDR2 FQGTGA. This CDR3 spans 17 amino acids. CDR3 sequence reads: CASSSVGLAGSTDTQYF. The CDR3 DNA sequence: TGTGCCAGCAGCTCAGTGGGACTAGCGGGCAGCACAGATACGCAGTATTTT.

The gene calls are TRBV2 and TRBJ1-5; D gene unclear. The germline V and J ends were trimmed by 0 bases and 1 base, with 7 bases remaining between them. Germline-derived CDR1 and CDR2 are SNHLY and FYNNEI. CDR3 size: 15 residues. The CDR3 loop is CASSEAAVSNQPQHF. CDR3 nucleotide sequence: TGTGCCAGCAGTGAAGCGGCGGTGAGCAATCAGCCCCAGCATTTT.